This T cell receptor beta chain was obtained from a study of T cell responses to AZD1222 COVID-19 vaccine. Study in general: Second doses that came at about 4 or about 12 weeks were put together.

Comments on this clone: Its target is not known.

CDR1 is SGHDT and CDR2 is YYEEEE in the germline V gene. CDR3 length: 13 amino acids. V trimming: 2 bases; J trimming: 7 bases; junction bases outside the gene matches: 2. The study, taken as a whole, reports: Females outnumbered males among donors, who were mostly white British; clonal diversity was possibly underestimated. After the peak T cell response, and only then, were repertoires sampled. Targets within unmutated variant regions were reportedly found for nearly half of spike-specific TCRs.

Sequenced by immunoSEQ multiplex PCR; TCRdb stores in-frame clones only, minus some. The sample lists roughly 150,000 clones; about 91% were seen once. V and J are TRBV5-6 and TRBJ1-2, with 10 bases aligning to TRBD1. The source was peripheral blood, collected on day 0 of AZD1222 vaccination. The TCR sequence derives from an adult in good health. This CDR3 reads CASSFRDRGGYTF. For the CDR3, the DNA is TGTGCCAGCAGCTTCCGGGACAGGGGTGGCTACACCTTC. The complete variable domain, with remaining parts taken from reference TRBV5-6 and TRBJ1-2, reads DAGVTQSPTHLIKTRGQQVTLRCSPKSGHDTVSWYQQALGQGPQFIFQYYEEEERQRGNFPDRFSGHQFPNYSSELNVNALLLGDSALYLCASSFRDRGGYTFGSGTRLTVV.